The following is a TCR beta chain sequence with its context. The target antigen is unknown. The sample originates from a study of early T cells in non-severe SARS-CoV-2 infection. About the study: Investigators sequenced bulk RNA drawn from unsorted whole blood, and chains remained unpaired. Broader study findings: Private and CD4 specificities were missed by VDJdb matching, skewed to anti-spike CD8.

V lost 4 bases and J lost 5, with 3 bases in between. This CDR3 contains 11 residues. CDR1 is SNHLY and CDR2 is FYNNEI in the germline V gene. Individual cDNA molecules received unique molecular identifiers during library preparation. TCRdb analysed the 5' RACE reads with MiXCR anew, one entry per CDR3 protein. The sample has over 35,000 distinct CDR3 sequences; roughly 11% are singletons. This TCR was recovered from an adult who was a healthcare worker with PCR-confirmed SARS-CoV-2 infection or an uninfected control (not recorded which). Sequences were obtained from whole blood. V usage is TRBV2 and J usage is TRBJ2-1; no firm D call. In DNA form, the CDR3 reads TGTGCCAGCAGTGCGAACAATGAGCAGTTCTTC. Protein product: CASSANNEQFF.